A single sample is the source of the 13 T cell receptor beta chains below, sequenced in a study of cytomegalovirus exposure and HLA in healthy donors. Primers: 60 Vbeta forward and 13 Jbeta reverse. TCRdb's table, derived via immunoSEQ multiplex PCR, lists solely in-frame clones and lacks some. The repertoire consists of roughly 190,000 clones, with more than 75% occurring once and the leading ten covering 2% to 3%. The specimen was PBMCs. These receptors originate from a woman aged 45 to 65 in good health and CMV-seropositive.

The CDR3: CASSRPGTGTNEQFF. CDR3 DNA sequence: TGTGCCAGCAGCCGTCCCGGGACAGGGACCAATGAGCAGTTCTTC. The V and J genes are TRBV7-9 and TRBJ2-1; 9 nucleotides line up with TRBD1. The CDR3 loop spans 15 amino acids. Germline CDR1 SEHNR, CDR2 FQNEAQ (reference sequence). The junction had 8 bases not matched to a gene; V was cut back by 5 bases and J by 6 bases.

The sample holds a few counts of this clone. This chain connects TRBV6-1 to TRBJ1-5; 8 nucleotides agree with TRBD1. Germline values: CDR1 MNHNS, CDR2 SASEGT. V trimming: 1 base; J trimming: 5 bases; junction bases outside the gene matches: 4. The CDR3 has 15 residues. The CDR3 DNA reads TGTGCCAGCAGTGAAGTAGGGACAGGTCATCAGCCCCAGCATTTT. Encoded protein: CASSEVGTGHQPQHF.

As DNA, the CDR3 is TGTGCCAGCAGTTTTGACAGGGAGTACGAGCAGTACTTC. This sequence encodes CASSFDREYEQYF. The genes are TRBV6-6 and TRBJ2-7; 7 bases match TRBD1. Germline V gene data show CDR1 as MNHNY and CDR2 as SVGAGI (reference sequence). This CDR3 is built from 13 residues. The ends lost 4 bases at V and 4 bases at J; junction bases unmatched: 4.

The J gene is TRBJ1-2, the V gene TRBV9; 10 nucleotides agree with TRBD1. Trimming cost V 2 bases and J 8 bases; bases outside gene matches: 9. This CDR3 spans 15 amino acids. Per the germline V gene, CDR1 is SGDLS and CDR2 is YYNGEE. The CDR3 nucleotides read TGTGCCAGCAGCGTCGGACAGGGGGTTTTTGGCGGCTACACCTTC. Translation: CASSVGQGVFGGYTF.

V gene TRBV27 combines with J gene TRBJ2-7; 7 nucleotides line up with TRBD2. CDR1 is MNHEY, CDR2 SMNVEV, per germline (reference sequence). With V trimmed by 4 bases and J by 6 bases, 0 bases remained unmatched. The CDR3 runs to 11 residues. The CDR3 DNA sequence: TGTGCCAGCAGTTCGGGGGGCGAGCAGTACTTC. Its protein product is CASSSGGEQYF.

V and J are TRBV7-9 and TRBJ1-1; possibly TRBD1 for D (6 bases). V was pared by 1 base and J by 6 bases, with 9 bases between. CDR1 and CDR2 (germline): SEHNR, FQNEAQ (reference sequence). The CDR3 has 13 residues. The CDR3 loop is CASSLVSGAEAFF. The CDR3 nucleotides read TGTGCCAGCAGCTTAGTTTCAGGGGCTGAAGCTTTCTTT. The full variable domain, completed using reference TRBV7-9 and TRBJ1-1, is DTGVSQNPRHKITKRGQNVTFRCDPISEHNRLYWYRQTLGQGPEFLTYFQNEAQLEKSRLLSDRFSAERPKGSFSTLEIQRTEQGDSAMYLCASSLVSGAEAFFGQGTRLTVV.

CDR3 sequence: CASTISAGTGELFF. The CDR3 nucleotides are TGTGCCAGCACTATCTCGGCGGGTACCGGGGAGCTGTTTTTT. The gene calls are TRBV7-9 and TRBJ2-2; tentatively, D is TRBD2 (5 bases). CDR1 is SEHNR, CDR2 FQNEAQ, per germline (reference sequence). CDR3 length: 14 residues. Between the trimmed V and J ends, which lost 7 bases and 5 bases, there was a span of 14 bases.

The genes are TRBV30 and TRBJ2-5; tentative D call: TRBD1 (6 bases). Trimming stripped 0 bases from V and 2 bases from J, with 10 bases between. Germline values: CDR1 GTSNPN, CDR2 SVGIG (reference sequence). The CDR3 length is 14 residues. CDR3 DNA sequence: TGTGCCTGGAGTGTACAGGGCAGTCAAGAGACCCAGTACTTC. This gives the protein CAWSVQGSQETQYF.

CDR3 sequence: CASRGTAMDGYTF. For the CDR3, the DNA is TGTGCCAGCAGAGGGACAGCGATGGATGGCTACACCTTC. The chain is built from TRBV6-6 and TRBJ1-2; 7 nucleotides align to TRBD1. Germline V gene sequence: CDR1 MNHNY, CDR2 SVGAGI (reference sequence). V was pared by 6 bases and J by 6 bases, with 7 bases of the junction left unmatched. There are 13 residues in the CDR3.

The chain is built from TRBV5-1 and TRBJ2-1; 8 bases line up with TRBD1. Trimming at V came to 4 bases and at J to 7 bases, leaving 7 bases not matched to a gene. From germline, CDR1 is SGHRS and CDR2 YFSETQ. This CDR3 comprises 14 residues. The CDR3 DNA follows: TGCGCCAGCAGCCGGACAGGGATGGTAAATGAGCAGTTCTTC. Protein product: CASSRTGMVNEQFF.

This clone came up a few times. This chain links TRBV6-1 with TRBJ1-2, with 7 bases aligning to TRBD1. Per the germline V gene, CDR1 is MNHNS and CDR2 is SASEGT. The CDR3 loop spans 15 amino acids. V was clipped by 0 bases and J by 4 bases; unmatched bases: 5. The CDR3 DNA follows: TGTGCCAGCAGTGAAGCCAGGGGGGTTGGCTATGGCTACACCTTC. This translates into CASSEARGVGYGYTF.

This sequence joins TRBV2 and TRBJ1-5; 7 bases map to TRBD1. CDR1 is SNHLY, CDR2 FYNNEI, per germline. The CDR3 consists of 15 residues. The J segment lost 3 bases and the V segment lost 5 bases, leaving 7 bases of the junction unmatched. CDR3 in amino acids: CASSPGQALNQPQHF. The CDR3 nucleotides read TGTGCCAGCAGTCCCGGACAGGCTCTCAATCAGCCCCAGCATTTT.

A single count supports this clone. The chain combines TRBV11-3 with TRBJ2-7; D possibly corresponds to TRBD1 (6 bases). The V end was cut by 5 bases, the J end by 6 bases, with 14 bases between. This CDR3 spans 13 amino acids. Looked up from germline, CDR1 is SGHNT and CDR2 is YENEEA. CDR3 DNA: TGTGCCAGCAGCCCAGGGACATTCAGCGAGCAGTACTTC. This sequence encodes CASSPGTFSEQYF. Using reference TRBV11-3 and TRBJ2-7 for the parts outside the CDR3, the full variable domain is EAGVVQSPRYKIIEKKQPVAFWCNPISGHNTLYWYLQNLGQGPELLIRYENEEAVDDSQLPKDRFSAERLKGVDSTLKIQPAELGDSAVYLCASSPGTFSEQYFGPGTRLTVT.